This T cell receptor (beta chain) was observed in a study of blood T cell repertoires in COVID-19. Across the study: The samples span acute and convalescent COVID-19 from the United States, Italy and Spain. PBMCs, B-cell-depleted T cells, or T cells provided the cDNA or gDNA that made up the material.

Germline V gene sequence: CDR1 LGHDT, CDR2 YNNKEL (reference sequence). This CDR3 has 14 amino acids. The V end lost 1 base, the J end lost 6 bases, and 12 bases lay between the germline ends. How the authors handled the data: Estimation of nucleated cell counts was performed using reference gene primer amplification. The repertoire was sequenced with immunoSEQ multiplex PCR; TCRdb's copy has only in-frame clones and lacks some. D and trimming come from the DNA, and the V and J calls and clone size come from that table. In the table there are approximately 97,000 clones, 75% to 90% of which are singletons.

This clonotype was obtained from a woman of 80 years or more with acute or convalescent COVID-19. V usage is TRBV3-1 (or the pseudogene TRBV3-2) and J usage is TRBJ1-2; a possible D gene is TRBD1 (5 bases). Sequencing used peripheral blood. CDR3 bases: TGTGCCAGCAGCCAAGGGTCAGGGTGGGATGGCTACACCTTC. This encodes CASSQGSGWDGYTF.